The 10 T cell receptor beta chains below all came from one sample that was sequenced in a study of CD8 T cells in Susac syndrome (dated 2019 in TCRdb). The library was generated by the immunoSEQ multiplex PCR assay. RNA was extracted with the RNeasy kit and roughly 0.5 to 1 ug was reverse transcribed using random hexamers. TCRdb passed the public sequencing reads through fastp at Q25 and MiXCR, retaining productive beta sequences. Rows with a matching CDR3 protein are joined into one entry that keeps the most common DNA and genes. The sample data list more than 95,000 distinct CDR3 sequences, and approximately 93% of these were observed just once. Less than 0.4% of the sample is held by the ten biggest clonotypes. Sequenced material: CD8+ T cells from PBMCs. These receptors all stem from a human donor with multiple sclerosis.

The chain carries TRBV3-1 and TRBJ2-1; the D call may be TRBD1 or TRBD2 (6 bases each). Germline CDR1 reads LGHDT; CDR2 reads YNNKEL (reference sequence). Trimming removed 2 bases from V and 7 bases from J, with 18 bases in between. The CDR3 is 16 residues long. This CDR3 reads CASSQLGGRRENEQFF. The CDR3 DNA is TGTGCCAGCAGCCAACTCGGGGGCCGACGGGAGAATGAGCAGTTCTTC.

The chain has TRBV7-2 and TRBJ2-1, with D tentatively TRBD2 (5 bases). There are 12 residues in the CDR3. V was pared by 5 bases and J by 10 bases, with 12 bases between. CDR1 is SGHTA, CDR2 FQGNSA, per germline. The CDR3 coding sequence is TGTGCCAGCAGCCCGATAGCGAGCGAGCAGTTCTTC. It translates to CASSPIASEQFF.

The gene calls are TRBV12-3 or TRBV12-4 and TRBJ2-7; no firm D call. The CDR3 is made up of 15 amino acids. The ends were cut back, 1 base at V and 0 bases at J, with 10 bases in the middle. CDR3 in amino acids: CASSLGRRISYEQYF. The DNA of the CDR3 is TGTGCCAGCAGTTTAGGCCGGCGTATCTCCTACGAGCAGTACTTC.

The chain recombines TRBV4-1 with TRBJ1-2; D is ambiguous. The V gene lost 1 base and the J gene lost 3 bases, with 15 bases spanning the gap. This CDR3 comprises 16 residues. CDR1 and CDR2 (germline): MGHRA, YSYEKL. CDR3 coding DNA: TGCGCCAGCAGCCAAGGCCTTCCCGACCGAGACTATGGCTACACCTTC. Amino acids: CASSQGLPDRDYGYTF.

The CDR3 region has the DNA TGTGCCACCAGTGATCCGAACAGGGGTGAAGCTTTCTTT. Translated, it gives CATSDPNRGEAFF. The genes are TRBV24-1 and TRBJ1-1; 7 bases align to TRBD1. Trimming cost V 3 bases and J 7 bases; bases outside gene matches: 4. This CDR3 comprises 13 residues. CDR1 is KGHDR, CDR2 SFDVKD, per germline.

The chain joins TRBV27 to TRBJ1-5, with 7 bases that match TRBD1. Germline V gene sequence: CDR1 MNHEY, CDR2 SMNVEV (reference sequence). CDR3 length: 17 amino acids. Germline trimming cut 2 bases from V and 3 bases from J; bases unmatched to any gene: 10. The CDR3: CASSLLGQRKPNQPQHF. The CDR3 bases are TGTGCCAGCAGTTTACTGGGACAGCGAAAACCCAATCAGCCCCAGCATTTT.

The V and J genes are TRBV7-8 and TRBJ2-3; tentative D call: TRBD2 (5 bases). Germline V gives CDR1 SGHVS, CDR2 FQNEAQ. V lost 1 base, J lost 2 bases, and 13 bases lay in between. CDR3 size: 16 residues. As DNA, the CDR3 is TGTGCCAGCAGCTTAGGGGAGATGGGGATCACAGATACGCAGTATTTT. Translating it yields CASSLGEMGITDTQYF.

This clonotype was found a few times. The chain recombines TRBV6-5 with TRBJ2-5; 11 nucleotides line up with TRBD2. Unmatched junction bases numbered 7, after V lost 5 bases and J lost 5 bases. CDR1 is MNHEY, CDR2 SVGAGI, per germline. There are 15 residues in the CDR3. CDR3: CASSGSGGAGETQYF. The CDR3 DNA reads TGTGCCAGCAGTGGTAGCGGGGGGGCCGGTGAGACCCAGTACTTC.

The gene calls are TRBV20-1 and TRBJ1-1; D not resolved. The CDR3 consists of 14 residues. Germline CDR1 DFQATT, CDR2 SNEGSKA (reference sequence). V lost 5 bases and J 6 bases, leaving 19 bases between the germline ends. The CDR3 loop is CSARTGETPPEAFF. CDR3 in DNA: TGCAGTGCTCGCACGGGAGAAACTCCTCCTGAAGCTTTCTTT.

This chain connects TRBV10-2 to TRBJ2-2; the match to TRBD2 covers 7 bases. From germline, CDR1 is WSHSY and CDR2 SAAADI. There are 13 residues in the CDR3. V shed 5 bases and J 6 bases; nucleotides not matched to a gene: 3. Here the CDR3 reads CASSPGRAGELFF. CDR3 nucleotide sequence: TGCGCCAGCAGTCCAGGGAGGGCCGGGGAGCTGTTTTTT.